The T cell receptor (beta chain) under discussion was sequenced for a study of regulatory T cells in long-lasting Graves disease. Findings and caveats of the study: With persistent disease, TRBV28, TRBJ1-2 and TRBJ2-5 were the favored segments.

About this clonotype: Antigen unknown.

The sample's time point: newly diagnosed GD, antithyroid drugs for less than 3 months. Extracted PBMC RNA gave rise to the TCR library. Under American Thyroid Association guidelines, Graves' disease was diagnosed. V lost 3 bases to trimming and J lost 0 bases, with 12 bases between them. The germline V gene has CDR1 GTSNPN and CDR2 SVGIG (reference sequence). This CDR3 has 15 residues. Relying on iRepertoire HTBI primers and Arm-PCR of CDR3 regions, the team built TCR beta libraries. TCRdb called the multiplex PCR reads again in MiXCR, with one record for every CDR3 protein. This sample yields fewer than 650,000 distinct CDR3 sequences, of which roughly 15% are seen a single time; 15% to 20% belongs to the top ten. These data also featured in a second study, about T cells in Graves' hyperthyroidism and ophthalmopathy. That study reports: The TCR CDR3 first-round RT-PCR relied on the HTBI primer set.

Sample: peripheral blood mononuclear cells (PBMCs), taken at new diagnosis, from a patient treated with antithyroid drugs. This receptor was identified in a young woman with Graves disease. V is TRBV30 and J is TRBJ2-1; D unresolved. The DNA for the CDR3 is TGTGCCTGGAGATCTAGTTCCCGCTCCTACAATGAGCAGTTCTTC. This sequence encodes CAWRSSSRSYNEQFF. Full variable domain (missing parts from reference TRBV30 and TRBJ2-1): SQTIHQWPATLVQPVGSPLSLECTVEGTSNPNLYWYRQAAGRGLQLLFYSVGIGQISSEVPQNLSASRPQDRQFILSSKKLLLSDSGFYLCAWRSSSRSYNEQFFGPGTRLTVL.